This T cell receptor beta chain was found in a study of blood T cell repertoires in COVID-19. Study in general: Italy, Spain and the United States were the sources of the convalescent and acute COVID-19 samples. Sample material is recorded as cDNA or gDNA derived from T cells, B-cell-depleted T cells, or PBMCs.

The length of the CDR3 is 14 residues. Germline loops: CDR1 SNHLY, CDR2 FYNNEI. Trimming removed 3 bases at V and 5 bases at J, with 12 bases between. Per the original data handling: Reference gene primer amplification gave estimated nucleated cell counts. The method was immunoSEQ multiplex PCR; TCRdb's version includes in-frame clones alone and lacks a portion of them. That table is the source of V, J and clone size, and D and trimming were worked out from the DNA. The table lists 140,000 or so clones, around 90% of them singletons. The clonotype was recovered from a woman in her fifties or sixties with acute or convalescent COVID-19. The sequencing sample was made of peripheral blood. The V call is TRBV2, the J call TRBJ2-3; D ambiguous. CDR3 in DNA: TGTGCCAGCAGTGAGACTCCGTTCTTAGATACGCAGTATTTT. Protein: CASSETPFLDTQYF.